This T cell receptor (beta chain) was sequenced during a study of T cell responses to AZD1222 COVID-19 vaccine. For the study at large: Analysis merged second doses at about 4 or about 12 weeks.

Trimming cost V 8 bases and J 1 base, with 9 bases left between them. Per the germline V gene, CDR1 is MNHEY and CDR2 is SVGAGI. The CDR3 extends over 13 amino acids. Study-wide results and limits: Increased Spike-specific TCR breadth and depth were observed after two AZD1222 doses. Repertoire sampling occurred only after the peak T cell response.

As for this clone: Its antigen is unidentified.

Profiled with immunoSEQ multiplex PCR; TCRdb holds only in-frame clones, not every one. The repertoire holds 68,000 or so clones, with 88% as singletons. The TCR sequence derives from an adult in good health. This specimen was peripheral blood, taken on day 0 of AZD1222 vaccination. The gene calls are TRBV6-5 and TRBJ1-3, with unresolved D. In DNA, the CDR3 is TGTGCCAGCGACCGATCTTCTGGAAACACCATATATTTT. Protein: CASDRSSGNTIYF.